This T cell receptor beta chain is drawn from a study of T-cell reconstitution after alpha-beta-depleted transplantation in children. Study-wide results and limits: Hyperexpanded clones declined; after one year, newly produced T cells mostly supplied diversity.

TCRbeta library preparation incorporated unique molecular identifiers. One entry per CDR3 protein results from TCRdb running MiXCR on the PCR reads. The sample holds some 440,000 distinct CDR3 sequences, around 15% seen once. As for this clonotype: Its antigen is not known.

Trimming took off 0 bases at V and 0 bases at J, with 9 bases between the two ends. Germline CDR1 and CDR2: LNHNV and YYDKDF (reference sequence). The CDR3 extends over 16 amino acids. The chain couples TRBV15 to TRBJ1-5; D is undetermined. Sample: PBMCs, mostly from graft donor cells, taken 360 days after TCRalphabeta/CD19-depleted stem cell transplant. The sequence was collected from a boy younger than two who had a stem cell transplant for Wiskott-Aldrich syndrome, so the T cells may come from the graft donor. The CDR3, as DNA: TGTGCCACCAGCAGAGAGGAAATGGATAGCAATCAGCCCCAGCATTTT. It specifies CATSREEMDSNQPQHF.